Each of the 2 T cell receptor beta chains below was sequenced from the same sample in a study of OX40 agonist ivuxolimab in advanced cancers. The assay was immunoSEQ multiplex PCR, and TCRdb's table has in-frame clones only and misses some. The sample carries over 65,000 clones, about 90% recorded once. The input for sequencing was CD4+ or CD8+ T cells sorted from blood, taken in a trial of the OX40 agonist ivuxolimab. These receptors all stem from an adult with an advanced solid tumor such as melanoma, head and neck, liver or kidney cancer.

The chain carries TRBV15 and TRBJ1-5; 8 positions match TRBD1. Germline V gene sequence: CDR1 LNHNV, CDR2 YYDKDF (reference sequence). The CDR3 consists of 19 residues. The V segment lost 1 base and the J segment 0 bases; nucleotides outside the gene matches: 11. CDR3 amino acids: CATSRVTGTGRYSNQPQHF. CDR3 sequence (DNA): TGTGCCACCAGCAGAGTTACCGGGACAGGCAGATATAGCAATCAGCCCCAGCATTTT.

V gene TRBV30 combines with J gene TRBJ1-1, with TRBD1 matching over 7 bases. Trimming at V came to 2 bases and at J to 5 bases, leaving 8 bases not matched to a gene. The CDR3 is made up of 14 amino acids. Per the germline V gene, CDR1 is GTSNPN and CDR2 is SVGIG (reference sequence). CDR3 amino acids: CAWSRQGARTEAFF. As DNA, the CDR3 is TGTGCCTGGAGTCGACAGGGAGCGCGAACTGAAGCTTTCTTT.